These T cell receptor beta chains were read from a single sample in a study of cytomegalovirus exposure and HLA in healthy donors. Generated by immunoSEQ multiplex PCR, the TCRdb table keeps only in-frame clones and is missing some. This table has roughly 190,000 clones, 65% to 85% appearing once. Sequencing was carried out using PBMCs. Receptors were obtained from a woman between 18 and 29 years old in good health and CMV-seronegative. Each CDR3 is given without its conserved first and last residue.

j_call | v_call | cdr3_aa
TRBJ1-2 | TRBV5-6 | ASSSQGALGGYT
TRBJ2-7 | TRBV5-1 | ASSLEGQLDYEQY
TRBJ2-3 | TRBV6-5 | ASSSGQADTQY
TRBJ1-1 | TRBV7-2 | ASSLGGRREAF
TRBJ1-2 | TRBV10-2 | ASSEGGQGSTYGYT
TRBJ1-5 | TRBV19 | ASSIGGGYNQPQH
TRBJ1-2 | TRBV25-1 | ASSAPGGYYGYT
TRBJ2-2 | TRBV7-3 | ASRERRDHTGELF
TRBJ2-5 | TRBV19 | ASSTGKETQY
TRBJ2-3 | TRBV9 | ASSPISTDTQY